These 17 T cell receptor beta chains originate from one sample sequenced in a study of blood T cell repertoires in COVID-19. The assay was immunoSEQ multiplex PCR, and TCRdb's table has in-frame clones only and misses some. Here the sample spans over 600,000 clones, around 89% being singletons. Sequencing input: peripheral blood. These receptors came from a woman between 18 and 29 years old with acute or convalescent COVID-19.

J is TRBJ1-1 and V is TRBV6-4; D is uncertain. The CDR3 contains 14 residues. Germline CDR1 is MRHNA and CDR2 is SNTAGT. V lost 2 bases, J lost 5 bases, and 12 bases lay in between. The DNA for the CDR3 is TGTGCCAGCAGTGACGGGCCTGAGGGTACTGAAGCTTTCTTT. Translation: CASSDGPEGTEAFF.

The chain joins TRBV15 to TRBJ2-5; 8 nucleotides line up with TRBD1. J lost 1 base, V lost 1 base, and 20 bases had no gene match. In germline, CDR1 is LNHNV, CDR2 YYDKDF (reference sequence). The CDR3 runs 21 residues. The DNA of the CDR3 is TGTGCCACCAGCAGAGGAGGGCCGACATTCGGGGGTGGGACAGGCCAAGAGACCCAGTACTTC. It encodes CATSRGGPTFGGGTGQETQYF.

The chain is built from TRBV19 and TRBJ1-4; 7 bases fit TRBD1. The germline gives CDR1 LNHDA, CDR2 SQIVND (reference sequence). The CDR3 consists of 12 residues. Trimming took 8 bases from V and 8 from J; bases not matched to a gene: 5. CDR3 nucleotide sequence: TGTGCCAGTTACCAGGGGGGAGAAAAACTGTTTTTT. As protein: CASYQGGEKLFF.

The gene calls are TRBV7-2 and TRBJ1-1, with 9 bases that match TRBD1. This CDR3 is 12 amino acids long. V was clipped by 6 bases and J by 5 bases; unmatched bases: 1. Germline CDR1 SGHTA, CDR2 FQGNSA. The CDR3 bases are TGTGCCAGCAGGACAGGGGGGACTGAAGCTTTCTTT. Encoded protein: CASRTGGTEAFF. Together with reference TRBV7-2 and TRBJ1-1, the CDR3 gives the full variable domain: GAGVSQSPSNKVTEKGKDVELRCDPISGHTALYWYRQSLGQGLEFLIYFQGNSAPDKSGLPSDRFSAERTGGSVSTLTIQRTQQEDSAVYLCASRTGGTEAFFGQGTRLTVV.

The rearrangement joins TRBV19 to TRBJ1-2; 9 nucleotides match TRBD1. The CDR3 extends over 14 amino acids. V lost 5 bases and J lost 3; bases outside the gene matches: 4. The V gene's germline CDR1 is LNHDA and CDR2 SQIVND (reference sequence). CDR3 bases: TGTGCCAGTAGTGGACAGGGGATTCACTATGGCTACACCTTC. The encoded protein is CASSGQGIHYGYTF.

The V call is TRBV10-3, the J call TRBJ2-7; TRBD1 might be the D (6 bases). This CDR3 comprises 14 residues. The V end was cut by 7 bases, the J end by 2 bases, with 15 bases between. Germline V lookup: CDR1 ENHRY, CDR2 SYGVKD. The CDR3 region has the DNA TGTGCCATCACCGGAGACGACAGGACCTACGAGCAGTACTTC. This sequence encodes CAITGDDRTYEQYF.

A single count supports this clone. Other DNA sequences in the same sample also yield this CDR3. The chain carries TRBV5-6 and TRBJ1-1; D ambiguous. The germline V gene encodes CDR1 SGHDT and CDR2 YYEEEE. Trimming cost V 2 bases and J 1 base, with 6 bases left between them. This CDR3 comprises 13 residues. Here the CDR3 DNA reads TGTGCCAGCAGCTTTGGGAGGAACACTGAAGCTTTCTTT. Protein sequence: CASSFGRNTEAFF.

V usage is TRBV5-1 and J usage is TRBJ2-7; TRBD2 agrees at 11 bases. The CDR3 runs to 19 residues. The V segment lost 2 bases and the J segment 0 bases; nucleotides outside the gene matches: 13. CDR1 is SGHRS and CDR2 is YFSETQ in the germline V gene. The CDR3 coding sequence is TGCGCCAGCAGCTTCGTTAGCGGGGGGGTTCTCTCTAACTCCTACGAGCAGTACTTC. It is translated as CASSFVSGGVLSNSYEQYF. Looking up the rest from reference TRBV5-1 and TRBJ2-7 gives the full variable domain: KAGVTQTPRYLIKTRGQQVTLSCSPISGHRSVSWYQQTPGQGLQFLFEYFSETQRNKGNFPGRFSGRQFSNSRSEMNVSTLELGDSALYLCASSFVSGGVLSNSYEQYFGPGTRLTVT.

The V and J genes are TRBV11-2 and TRBJ2-3; TRBD2 matches at 8 bases. This CDR3 contains 14 residues. Germline CDR1 is SGHAT and CDR2 is FQNNGV. Trimming took 7 bases from V and 6 from J; bases not matched to a gene: 9. The CDR3 nucleotides read TGTGCCAGCAATTCCGGGGGGGCCTATGATACGCAGTATTTT. The encoded protein is CASNSGGAYDTQYF.

The chain is built from TRBV29-1 and TRBJ1-1; 9 bases match TRBD1. The CDR3 has 15 amino acids. CDR1 and CDR2 from the germline V gene are SQVTM and ANQGSEA. With V trimmed by 4 bases and J by 4 bases, 10 bases remained unmatched. The CDR3 region has the DNA TGCAGCGTTGCCGGGACAGGGTGGGTGAGCACTGAAGCTTTCTTT. It yields the protein CSVAGTGWVSTEAFF.

The chain is built from TRBV27 and TRBJ1-1; D is possibly TRBD1 (5 bases). This CDR3 has 15 residues. The germline gives CDR1 MNHEY, CDR2 SMNVEV (reference sequence). The ends were cut back, 4 bases at V and 2 bases at J, with 14 bases in the middle. This CDR3 reads CASSSSPGHNTEAFF. As DNA, the CDR3 is TGTGCCAGCAGTTCTTCACCAGGACATAACACTGAAGCTTTCTTT.

The chain employs TRBV27 and TRBJ2-5; D remains ambiguous. V was shortened by 6 bases and J by 4 bases, with 12 bases between the two germline ends. The CDR3 extends over 13 amino acids. Germline V CDR1 and CDR2: MNHEY, SMNVEV (reference sequence). CDR3 sequence: CASSLSLIETQYF. In DNA, the CDR3 is TGTGCCAGCAGCCTTAGTTTGATAGAGACCCAGTACTTC.

The chain is built from TRBV11-2 and TRBJ2-7, with D possibly being TRBD1 (5 bases). Germline values: CDR1 SGHAT, CDR2 FQNNGV. This CDR3 spans 13 amino acids. Trimming cost V 0 bases and J 6 bases, with 9 bases left between them. CDR3: CASSLDRVGEQYF. Here the CDR3 DNA reads TGTGCCAGCAGCTTAGACAGGGTCGGCGAGCAGTACTTC.

The chain joins TRBV14 to TRBJ2-2, with no clear D. V lost 4 bases and J 0 bases, leaving 21 bases between the germline ends. The germline CDR1 and CDR2 sequences are SGHDN and FVKESK. CDR3 length equals 19 residues. This CDR3 is CASSRYTPPGPANTGELFF. The DNA for the CDR3 is TGTGCCAGCAGCCGCTATACACCGCCTGGGCCAGCGAACACCGGGGAGCTGTTTTTT.

The CDR3 sequence: CASSLEQSNTGELFF. DNA for the CDR3: TGTGCCAGCAGCTTAGAACAGAGTAACACCGGGGAGCTGTTTTTT. The chain recombines TRBV7-2 with TRBJ2-2; D is undetermined. Germline values: CDR1 SGHTA, CDR2 FQGNSA. The CDR3 sequence is 15 residues long. V was cut by 1 base and J by 2 bases, with 8 bases left in between.

This clone was picked up one time. The chain is built from TRBV7-8 and TRBJ2-5, with D tentatively TRBD2 (6 bases). CDR1 is SGHVS, CDR2 FQNEAQ, per germline. Trimming stripped 5 bases from V and 5 bases from J, with 12 bases between. This CDR3 is 13 amino acids long. The CDR3 DNA reads TGTGCCAGCAGCCCGGGACTGTCCGAGACCCAGTACTTC. It translates to CASSPGLSETQYF.

The gene calls are TRBV21-1 and TRBJ1-1. TRBV21-1 represents a pseudogene. CDR3 length equals 15 residues. This chain's CDR3 is CASSKRVAGDTEAFF. CDR3 bases: TGTGCCAGCAGCAAACGGGTCGCGGGGGACACTGAAGCTTTCTTT.